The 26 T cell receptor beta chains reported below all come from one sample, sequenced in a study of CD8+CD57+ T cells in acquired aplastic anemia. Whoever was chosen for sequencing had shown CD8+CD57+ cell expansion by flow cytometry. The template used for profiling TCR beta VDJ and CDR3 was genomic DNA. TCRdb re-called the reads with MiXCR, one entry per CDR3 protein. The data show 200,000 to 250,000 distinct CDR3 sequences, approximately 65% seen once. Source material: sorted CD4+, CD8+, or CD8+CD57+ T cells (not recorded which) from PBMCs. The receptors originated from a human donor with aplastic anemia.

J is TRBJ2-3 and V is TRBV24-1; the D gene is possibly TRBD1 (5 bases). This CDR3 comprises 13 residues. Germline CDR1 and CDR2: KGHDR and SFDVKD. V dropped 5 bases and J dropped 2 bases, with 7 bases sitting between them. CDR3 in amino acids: CATSGGNTDTQYF. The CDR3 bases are TGTGCCACCAGTGGGGGCAACACAGATACGCAGTATTTT.

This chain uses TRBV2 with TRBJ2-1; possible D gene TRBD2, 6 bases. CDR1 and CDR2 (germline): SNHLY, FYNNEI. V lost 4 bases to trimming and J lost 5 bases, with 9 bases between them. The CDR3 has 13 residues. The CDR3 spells CASSAGVHNEQFF. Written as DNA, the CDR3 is TGTGCCAGCAGTGCGGGGGTACACAATGAGCAGTTCTTC.

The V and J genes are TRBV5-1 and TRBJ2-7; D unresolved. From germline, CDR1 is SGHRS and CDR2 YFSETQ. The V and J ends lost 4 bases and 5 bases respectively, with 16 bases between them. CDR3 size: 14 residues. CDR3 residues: CASSRRTAFDEQYF. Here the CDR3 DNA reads TGCGCCAGCAGCCGCCGAACAGCGTTCGACGAGCAGTACTTC.

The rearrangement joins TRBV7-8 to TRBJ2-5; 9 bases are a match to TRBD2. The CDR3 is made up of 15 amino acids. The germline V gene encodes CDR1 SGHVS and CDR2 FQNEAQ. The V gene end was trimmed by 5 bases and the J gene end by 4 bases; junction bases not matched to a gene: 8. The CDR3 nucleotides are TGTGCCAGCAGCCAAAGCGGGGGGAAGGGAGAGACCCAGTACTTC. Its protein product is CASSQSGGKGETQYF.

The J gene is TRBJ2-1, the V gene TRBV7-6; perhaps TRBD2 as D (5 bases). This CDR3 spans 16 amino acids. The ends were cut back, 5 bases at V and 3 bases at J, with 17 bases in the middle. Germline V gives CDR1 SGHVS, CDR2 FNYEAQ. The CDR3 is CASSVSGAGYYNEQFF. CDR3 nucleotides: TGTGCCAGCAGCGTGAGCGGAGCTGGGTACTACAATGAGCAGTTCTTC.

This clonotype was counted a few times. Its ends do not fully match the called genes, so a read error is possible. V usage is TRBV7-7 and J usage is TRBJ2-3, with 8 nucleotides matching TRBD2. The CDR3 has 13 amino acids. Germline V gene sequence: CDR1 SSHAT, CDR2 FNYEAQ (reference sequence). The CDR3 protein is CASSDGLADTQYF. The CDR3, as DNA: TGTGCTAGCAGCGATGGACTAGCTGATACGCAGTATTTT. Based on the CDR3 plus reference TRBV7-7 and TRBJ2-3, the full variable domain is GAGVSQSPRYKVTKRGQDVTLRCDPISSHATLYWYQQALGQGPEFLTYFNYEAQPDKSGLPSDRFSAERPEGSISTLTIQRTEQRDSAMYRCASSDGLADTQYFGPGTRLTVL.

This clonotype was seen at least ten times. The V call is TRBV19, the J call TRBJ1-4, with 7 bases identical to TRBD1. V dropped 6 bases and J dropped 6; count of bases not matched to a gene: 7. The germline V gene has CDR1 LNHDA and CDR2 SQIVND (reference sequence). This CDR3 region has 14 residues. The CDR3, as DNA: TGTGCCAGTAGGGCTAAGGGACAGTATGAAAAACTGTTTTTT. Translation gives CASRAKGQYEKLFF.

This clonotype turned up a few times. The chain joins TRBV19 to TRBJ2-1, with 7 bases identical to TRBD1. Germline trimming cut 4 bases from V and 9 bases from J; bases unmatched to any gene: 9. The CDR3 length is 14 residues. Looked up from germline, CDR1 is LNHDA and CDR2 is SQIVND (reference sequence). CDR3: CASSTLDRRLEQFF. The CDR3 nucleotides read TGTGCCAGTAGTACCTTGGACAGGCGCCTTGAGCAGTTCTTC.

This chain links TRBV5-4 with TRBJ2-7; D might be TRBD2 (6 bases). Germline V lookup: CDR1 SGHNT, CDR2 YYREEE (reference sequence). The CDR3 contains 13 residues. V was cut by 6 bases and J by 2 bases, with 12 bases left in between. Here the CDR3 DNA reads TGTGCCAGCATCGCCGGGGGTACCTACGAGCAGTACTTC. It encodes CASIAGGTYEQYF.

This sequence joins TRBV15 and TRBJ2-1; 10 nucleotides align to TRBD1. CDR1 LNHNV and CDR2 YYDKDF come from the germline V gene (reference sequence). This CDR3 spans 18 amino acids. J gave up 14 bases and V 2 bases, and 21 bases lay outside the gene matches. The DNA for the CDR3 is TGTGCCACCAGCAGACCATTTCCGGGACAGGGGACATATAATCCGGAGTTCTTC. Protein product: CATSRPFPGQGTYNPEFF.

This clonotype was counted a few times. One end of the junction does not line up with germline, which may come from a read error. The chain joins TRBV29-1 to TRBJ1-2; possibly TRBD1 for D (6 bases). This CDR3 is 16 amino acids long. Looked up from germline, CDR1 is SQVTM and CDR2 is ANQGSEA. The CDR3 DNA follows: TGCAGCGTTGAAGATCAGGGCGGAGGGGGACACTATGACTACACCTTC. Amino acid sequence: CSVEDQGGGGHYDYTF.

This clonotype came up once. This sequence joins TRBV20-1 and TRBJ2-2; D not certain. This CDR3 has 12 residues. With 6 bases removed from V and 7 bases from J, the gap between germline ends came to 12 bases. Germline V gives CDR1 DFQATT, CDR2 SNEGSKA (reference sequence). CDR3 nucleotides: TGCAGTGCCTCTACCGCCCACGGGGAGCTGTTTTTT. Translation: CSASTAHGELFF.

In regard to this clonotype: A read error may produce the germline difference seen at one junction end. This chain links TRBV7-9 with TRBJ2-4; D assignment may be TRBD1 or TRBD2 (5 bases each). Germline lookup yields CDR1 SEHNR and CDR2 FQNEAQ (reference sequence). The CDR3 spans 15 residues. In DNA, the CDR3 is TGTGCCGGCAGCTCCGGGGCACCAGCCAAAAACATTCAGTACTTC. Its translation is CAGSSGAPAKNIQYF.

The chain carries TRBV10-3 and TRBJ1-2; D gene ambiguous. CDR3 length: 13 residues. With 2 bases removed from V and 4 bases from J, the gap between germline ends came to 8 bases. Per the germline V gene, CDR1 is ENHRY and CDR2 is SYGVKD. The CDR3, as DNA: TGTGCCATCAGTGAGGGAACCGCCTATGGCTACACCTTC. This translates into CAISEGTAYGYTF.

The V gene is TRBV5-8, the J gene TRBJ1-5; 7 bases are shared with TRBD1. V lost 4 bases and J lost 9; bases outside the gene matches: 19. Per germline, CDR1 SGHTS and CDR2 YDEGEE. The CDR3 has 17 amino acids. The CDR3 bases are TGTGCCAGCAGCCTATTCCAGGGGACAGCGGGATTCTCGCCCCAGCATTTT. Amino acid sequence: CASSLFQGTAGFSPQHF.

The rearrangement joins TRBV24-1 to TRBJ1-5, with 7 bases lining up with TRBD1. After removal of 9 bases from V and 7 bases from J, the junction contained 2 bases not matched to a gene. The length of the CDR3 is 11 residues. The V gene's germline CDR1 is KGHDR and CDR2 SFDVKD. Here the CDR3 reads CATYRGQPQHF. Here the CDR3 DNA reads TGTGCCACCTACAGGGGACAGCCCCAGCATTTT.

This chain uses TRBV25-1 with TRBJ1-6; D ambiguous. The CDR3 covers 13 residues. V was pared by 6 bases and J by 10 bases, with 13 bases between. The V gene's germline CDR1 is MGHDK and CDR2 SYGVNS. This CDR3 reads CASRRMGLSPLHF. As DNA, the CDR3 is TGTGCCAGCAGAAGAATGGGGTTGTCACCCCTCCACTTT.

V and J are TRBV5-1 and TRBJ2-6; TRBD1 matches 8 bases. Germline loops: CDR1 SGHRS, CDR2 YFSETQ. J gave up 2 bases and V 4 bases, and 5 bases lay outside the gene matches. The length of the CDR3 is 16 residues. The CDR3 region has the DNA TGCGCCAGCAGCAGTTGGACAGGGACTGGGGCCAACGTCCTGACTTTC. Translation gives CASSSWTGTGANVLTF.

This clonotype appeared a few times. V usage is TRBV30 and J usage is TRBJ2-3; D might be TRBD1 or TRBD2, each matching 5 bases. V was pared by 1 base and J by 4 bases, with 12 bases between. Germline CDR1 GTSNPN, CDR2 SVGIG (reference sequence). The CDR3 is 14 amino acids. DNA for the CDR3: TGTGCCTGGAGTGCGGGGCTAGCTGCAGATACGCAGTATTTT. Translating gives CAWSAGLAADTQYF.

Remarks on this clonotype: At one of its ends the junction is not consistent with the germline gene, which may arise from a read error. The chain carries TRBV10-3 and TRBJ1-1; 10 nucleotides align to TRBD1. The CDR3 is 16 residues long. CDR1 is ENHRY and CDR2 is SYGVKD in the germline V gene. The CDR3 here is CASSDSEGQGGSKAFF. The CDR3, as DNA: TGTGCCAGCAGTGACTCAGAAGGACAGGGGGGCAGTAAAGCTTTCTTT.

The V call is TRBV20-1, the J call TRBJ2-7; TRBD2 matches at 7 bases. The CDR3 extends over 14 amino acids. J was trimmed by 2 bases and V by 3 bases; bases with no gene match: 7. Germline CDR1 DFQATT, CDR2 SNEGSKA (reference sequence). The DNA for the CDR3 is TGCAGTGCTAGTCCATCGGGAGGCCCCTACGAGCAGTACTTC. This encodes CSASPSGGPYEQYF.

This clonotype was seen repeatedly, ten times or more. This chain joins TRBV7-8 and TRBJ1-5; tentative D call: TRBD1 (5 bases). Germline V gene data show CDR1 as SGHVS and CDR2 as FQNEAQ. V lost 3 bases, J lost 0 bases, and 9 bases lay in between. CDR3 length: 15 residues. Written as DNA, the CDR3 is TGTGCCAGCAGCTTCGGAACAGGTAGCAATCAGCCCCAGCATTTT. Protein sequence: CASSFGTGSNQPQHF.

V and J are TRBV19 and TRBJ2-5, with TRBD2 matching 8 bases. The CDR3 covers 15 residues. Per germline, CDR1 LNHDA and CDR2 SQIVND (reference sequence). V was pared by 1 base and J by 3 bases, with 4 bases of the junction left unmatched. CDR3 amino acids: CASSIGRRGEETQYF. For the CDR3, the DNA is TGTGCCAGTAGTATAGGACGGCGGGGGGAAGAGACCCAGTACTTC.

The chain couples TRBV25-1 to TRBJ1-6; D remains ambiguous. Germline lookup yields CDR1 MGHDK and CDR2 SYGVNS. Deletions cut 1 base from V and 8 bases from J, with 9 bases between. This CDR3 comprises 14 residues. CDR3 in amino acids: CASSELNSYSPLHF. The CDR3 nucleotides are TGTGCCAGCAGTGAATTAAACAGCTATTCACCCCTCCACTTT.

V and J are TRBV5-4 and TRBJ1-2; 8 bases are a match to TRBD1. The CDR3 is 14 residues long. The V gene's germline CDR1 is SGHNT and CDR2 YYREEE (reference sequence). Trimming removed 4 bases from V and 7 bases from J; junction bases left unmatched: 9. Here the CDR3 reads CASSLPGQGGGYTF. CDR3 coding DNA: TGTGCCAGCAGCCTACCAGGACAGGGAGGTGGCTACACCTTC.

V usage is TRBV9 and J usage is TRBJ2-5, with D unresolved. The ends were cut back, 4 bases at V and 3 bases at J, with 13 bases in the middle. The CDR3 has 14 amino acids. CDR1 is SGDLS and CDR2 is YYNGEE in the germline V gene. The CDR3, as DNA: TGTGCCAGCAGCTCCCGAGGCGAGGAAGAGACCCAGTACTTC. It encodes CASSSRGEEETQYF.